These T cell receptor beta chains were read from a single sample in a study of T cells in localized non-small cell lung cancer. Libraries were prepared by immunoSEQ multiplex PCR; TCRdb keeps only in-frame clonotypes and omits some of them. The top ten hold approximately 2.8% of the sample, which has more than 70,000 clones, about four fifths seen once. Sample: peripheral blood, taken before any cancer treatment. These receptors were taken from a man aged 40 to 75 with stage I lung adenocarcinoma. Each CDR3 is given with its conserved first and last residue. A D gene is named only where the DNA matches it firmly. Clone size, where shown, is once, few, many, or a class for clones that have expanded.

>few|NA|TRBV2|TRBJ1-5|13
CASGQDSNQPQHF
TGTGCCAGCGGTCAGGATAGCAATCAGCCCCAGCATTTT
>NA|NA|TRBV5-1|TRBJ2-5|14
CASTSGQPQETQYF
TGCGCCAGCACCTCTGGACAGCCCCAAGAGACCCAGTACTTC
>NA|NA|TRBV7-6|TRBJ1-3|11
CASGTGNTIYF
TGTGCCAGCGGGACTGGAAACACCATATATTTT
>NA|NA|TRBV27|TRBJ2-3|16
CASSLSGRPSTDTQYF
TGTGCCAGCAGTTTATCAGGCAGACCTAGCACAGATACGCAGTATTTT
>NA|NA|TRBV2|TRBJ2-1|12
CASSEGSREQFF
TGTGCCAGCAGTGAGGGGAGTCGGGAGCAGTTCTTC
>NA|TRBD2|TRBV11-1|TRBJ2-7|15
CASSLRTSGTYEQYF
TGTGCCAGCAGCTTAAGGACTAGCGGGACCTACGAGCAGTACTTC
>NA|NA|TRBV7-9|TRBJ1-2|11
CASSLSYGYTF
TGTGCCAGCAGCTTATCCTATGGCTACACCTTC
>NA|TRBD2|TRBV19|TRBJ2-1|15
CASSITSGGRHPPFF
TGTGCCAGTAGTATTACTTCGGGCGGGAGGCACCCACCATTCTTC
>few|TRBD1|TRBV30|TRBJ1-5|15
CAWSVRGLGNQPQHF
TGTGCCTGGAGTGTCAGGGGGCTTGGCAATCAGCCCCAGCATTTT
>NA|NA|TRBV29-1|TRBJ2-2|13
CSFGLQDTGELFF
TGCAGCTTCGGACTCCAAGACACCGGGGAGCTGTTTTTT
>NA|TRBD1|TRBV5-6|TRBJ2-4|12
CASRRTGSIQYF
TGTGCCAGCAGGAGGACAGGGAGTATTCAGTACTTC
>NA|NA|TRBV19|TRBJ1-5|16
CASTPPGRGDNQPQHF
TGTGCCAGTACCCCCCCGGGCAGGGGTGACAATCAGCCCCAGCATTTT
>NA|TRBD1|TRBV2|TRBJ2-1|16
CASSSPGTGLNNEQFF
TGTGCCAGCAGCTCGCCCGGGACAGGGCTTAACAATGAGCAGTTCTTC
>once|TRBD2|TRBV28|TRBJ2-5|14
CASSTSGRVETQYF
TGTGCCAGCAGTACTAGCGGGAGGGTAGAGACCCAGTACTTC
>NA|NA|TRBV19|TRBJ2-1|14
CASSTNQAYNEQFF
TGTGCCAGTAGTACCAACCAGGCGTACAATGAGCAGTTCTTC
>NA|NA|TRBV27|TRBJ2-6|16
CASSFTGLSGANVLTF
TGTGCCAGCAGTTTCACAGGCCTCTCTGGGGCCAACGTCCTGACTTTC
>NA|TRBD1|TRBV30|TRBJ1-2|14
CAWDRDRGHYGYTF
TGTGCCTGGGACCGGGACAGGGGGCACTATGGCTACACCTTC
>NA|NA|TRBV5-1|TRBJ2-1|14
CASSLGIPSNEQFF
TGCGCCAGCAGCTTGGGGATTCCTAGCAATGAGCAGTTCTTC
>NA|NA|TRBV27|TRBJ2-3|15
CASSLSTSPTDTQYF
TGTGCCAGCAGTTTATCTACTAGTCCAACAGATACGCAGTATTTT
>NA|NA|TRBV6-1|TRBJ2-7|12
CASMLSSYEQYF
TGTGCCAGCATGCTCAGCTCCTACGAGCAGTACTTC
>few|TRBD1|TRBV30|TRBJ2-1|12
CAWGTGSNEQFF
TGTGCTTGGGGGACAGGGTCCAATGAGCAGTTCTTC
>NA|TRBD1|TRBV5-1|TRBJ2-7|13
CASRTGGSYEQYF
TGCGCCAGCAGGACAGGGGGCTCCTACGAGCAGTACTTC
>NA|TRBD2|TRBV30|TRBJ2-7|12
CAWSLLAFEQYF
TGTGCCTGGAGTCTACTAGCGTTCGAGCAGTACTTC
>NA|NA|TRBV18|TRBJ1-2|16
CASSPPGAGRGYGYTF
TGTGCCAGCTCACCACCGGGTGCGGGGCGAGGGTATGGCTACACCTTC
>NA|NA|TRBV9|TRBJ2-5|14
CASSLGGHQETQYF
TGTGCCAGCTCCCTGGGGGGCCACCAAGAGACCCAGTACTTC
>NA|NA|TRBV5-4|TRBJ2-1|14
CASSPWDSPGEQFF
TGTGCCAGCAGCCCGTGGGACTCCCCGGGTGAGCAGTTCTTC
>NA|NA|TRBV5-4|TRBJ2-6|12
CASRAYVNVLTF
TGTGCCAGCAGGGCATACGTCAACGTCCTGACTTTC
>NA|NA|TRBV7-2|TRBJ2-5|13
CASSLGNRVTQYF
TGTGCCAGCAGCTTAGGAAATAGGGTGACCCAGTACTTC
>NA|NA|TRBV19|TRBJ2-1|13
CASSISTANEQFF
TGTGCCAGTAGTATCTCGACGGCAAATGAGCAGTTCTTC
>NA|NA|TRBV10-3|TRBJ2-2|16
CAISGLGGPNTGELFF
TGTGCCATCAGTGGGTTGGGGGGCCCGAACACCGGGGAGCTGTTTTTT
>once|NA|TRBV5-1|TRBJ1-1|15
CASSLAPGMNTEAFF
TGCGCCAGCAGCTTGGCCCCCGGGATGAACACTGAAGCTTTCTTT
>NA|TRBD1|TRBV7-6|TRBJ1-1|14
CASSSRQGRAEAFF
TGTGCCAGCAGCTCCCGACAGGGAAGGGCTGAAGCTTTCTTT
>NA|TRBD1|TRBV2|TRBJ1-5|16
CASRGEGQGYNQPQHF
TGTGCCAGCAGGGGTGAGGGACAGGGCTACAATCAGCCCCAGCATTTT
>NA|NA|TRBV5-6|TRBJ2-5|14
CASSFGLGRETQYF
TGTGCCAGCAGCTTCGGCCTGGGGCGAGAGACCCAGTACTTC
>few|NA|TRBV10-3|TRBJ1-6|13
CAISREGTSPLHF
TGTGCCATCAGTCGGGAAGGCACGTCACCCCTCCACTTT
>NA|TRBD1|TRBV19|TRBJ1-1|17
CASSPLGTGYMNTEAFF
TGTGCCAGTAGTCCCCTTGGGACAGGGTACATGAACACTGAAGCTTTCTTT
>NA|NA|TRBV7-7|TRBJ2-1|16
CASIPQITRIFNEQFF
TGTGCTAGCATCCCCCAAATAACGAGAATTTTCAATGAGCAGTTCTTC